This T cell receptor (beta chain) emerged from a study of blood T cells in healthy people across ages. General observations from the study: In long-lived donors, naive CD4+ cell counts and diversity exceeded those of aged donors.

The authors ran a second PCR of about 6 to 11 cycles using a sample-barcoded 5' primer and a J-beta primer mix. Researchers report that a template-switch adaptor with 12 random nucleotides tagged each cDNA molecule. TCRdb itself ran the 5' RACE reads through MiXCR, one entry per CDR3 protein. The profile shows around 1,700,000 distinct CDR3 sequences, 28% of them singletons. The V and J ends lost 1 base and 2 bases respectively, with 20 bases between them. The CDR3 has 18 amino acids. Per germline, CDR1 DFQATT and CDR2 SNEGSKA (reference sequence). PBMCs, at least 7 million per sample, were isolated. Of note for this clonotype: What it binds is unknown.

The sample was blood. The receptor was isolated from a woman aged 30 to 39 in good health. The chain recombines TRBV20-1 with TRBJ2-2, with a weak D call TRBD2 (7 bases). CDR3 nucleotide sequence: TGCAGTGCTAGAGTACCCCCCGGGGGGCGAACTAACACCGGGGAGCTGTTTTTT. Translating it yields CSARVPPGGRTNTGELFF.